This is a list of T cell receptor beta chains from one sample in a study of CD8 T cells in ankylosing spondylitis. TCRdb re-analysed the 5' RACE reads in MiXCR, keeping a single row per CDR3 protein. The repertoire consists of roughly 86,000 distinct CDR3 sequences, with about 8.1% occurring once and the leading ten covering 4% to 5.5%. The source material was blood, either unsorted or a sorted T cell fraction (not recorded which). The receptors originated from a male donor with ankylosing spondylitis or in good health (not recorded which). Each CDR3 is given with its conserved first and last residue. D genes are given only for firm matches. For some rows the clone size is stated as once, few or many, or as a class when expanded; others skip it.

CASRAGANVLTF,TGTGCCAGCAGAGCTGGGGCCAACGTCCTGACTTTC,TRBV6-5,TRBJ2-6,NA,many
CASSSRDRGYTGELFF,TGTGCCAGCAGCAGCCGGGACAGGGGATACACCGGGGAGCTGTTTTTT,TRBV11-3,TRBJ2-2,TRBD1,few
CASSYSWSSYNSPLHF,TGTGCCAGCAGTTACTCGTGGAGCTCCTATAATTCACCCCTCCACTTT,TRBV6-2/TRBV6-3,TRBJ1-6,NA,many
CASSVEGVVNEKLFF,TGTGCCAGCAGCGTAGAGGGGGTGGTCAATGAAAAACTGTTTTTT,TRBV9,TRBJ1-4,NA,NA
CASSSTGTATNEKLFF,TGCGCCAGCAGCTCGACAGGAACGGCAACTAATGAAAAACTGTTTTTT,TRBV5-1,TRBJ1-4,NA,many
CASSPDRGTEQYF,TGTGCCAGCAGTCCAGACAGGGGTACCGAGCAGTACTTC,TRBV12-3/TRBV12-4,TRBJ2-7,TRBD1,many
CSVEGGDIEETQYF,TGCAGCGTTGAAGGGGGGGACATCGAAGAGACCCAGTACTTC,TRBV29-1,TRBJ2-5,NA,NA
CASSRGQFQPQHF,TGTGCCAGCAGCCGGGGACAGTTTCAGCCCCAGCATTTT,TRBV7-9,TRBJ1-5,TRBD1,many
CASSFLGTSTDTQYF,TGTGCCAGCAGTTTTCTGGGGACGAGCACAGATACGCAGTATTTT,TRBV27,TRBJ2-3,NA,many
CASSYASSGTYEQYF,TGTGCCAGCAGTTACGCGTCTAGCGGAACGTACGAGCAGTACTTC,TRBV6-5,TRBJ2-7,TRBD2,many
CASSKGGRNEQFF,TGTGCCAGCAGCAAAGGGGGAAGGAATGAGCAGTTCTTC,TRBV9,TRBJ2-1,NA,many
CASSSRQDTQYF,TGTGCCAGCAGCTCCCGACAGGATACACAGTACTTC,TRBV5-6,TRBJ2-7,NA,many
CASSQDSGTEAFF,TGTGCCAGCAGCCAAGATTCCGGGACAGAAGCTTTCTTT,TRBV3-1,TRBJ1-1,NA,many
CSARKLTGMDSYEQYF,TGCAGTGCTAGAAAGTTGACGGGGATGGACTCCTACGAGCAGTACTTC,TRBV20-1,TRBJ2-7,NA,many
CASGLAGGREDTQYF,TGTGCCAGCGGACTAGCGGGAGGGCGTGAAGATACGCAGTATTTT,TRBV7-8,TRBJ2-3,TRBD2,NA
CASSTGLTGRDTQYF,TGTGCCAGCAGCACGGGACTCACGGGACGAGATACGCAGTATTTT,TRBV7-2,TRBJ2-3,NA,few
CASSYGQITGELFF,TGTGCCAGCAGCTACGGACAAATCACCGGGGAGCTGTTTTTT,TRBV7-9,TRBJ2-2,NA,few
CSARMGSGELFF,TGCAGTGCTCGCATGGGGTCCGGGGAGCTGTTTTTT,TRBV20-1,TRBJ2-2,NA,many
CATSRDNDGWTFTDTQYF,TGTGCCACCAGCAGAGATAATGACGGGTGGACCTTCACAGATACGCAGTATTTT,TRBV15,TRBJ2-3,NA,many
CSVEDILRGEQYF,TGCAGCGTTGAAGATATCCTCCGTGGCGAGCAGTACTTC,TRBV29-1,TRBJ2-7,NA,many
CSARVGVTEEETQYF,TGCAGTGCTAGAGTGGGGGTTACAGAGGAAGAGACCCAGTACTTC,TRBV20-1,TRBJ2-5,NA,NA
CASSLAGGRQETQYF,TGTGCCAGCAGCTTAGCGGGGGGCCGCCAAGAGACCCAGTACTTC,TRBV11-2,TRBJ2-5,NA,few
CASKVAGTEAFF,TGTGCCAGCAAGGTGGCGGGGACTGAAGCTTTCTTT,TRBV2,TRBJ1-1,NA,many
CASRRAGVSYNEQFF,TGTGCCAGCCGGAGAGCGGGGGTCTCCTACAATGAGCAGTTCTTC,TRBV28,TRBJ2-1,TRBD2,NA
CASSIDRGGNNEQFF,TGTGCCAGTAGTATAGATCGGGGGGGGAACAATGAGCAGTTCTTC,TRBV19,TRBJ2-1,TRBD2,NA
CASRYPGTGDTEAFF,TGCGCCAGCAGATACCCCGGGACAGGGGACACTGAAGCTTTCTTT,TRBV4-1,TRBJ1-1,TRBD1,many
CASSRDKRGASYEQYF,TGTGCCAGCAGCCGGGACAAGCGGGGGGCCTCCTACGAGCAGTACTTC,TRBV28,TRBJ2-7,TRBD2,many
CASSSDGGDTEAFF,TGCGCCAGCAGCTCCGACGGAGGGGACACTGAAGCTTTCTTT,TRBV5-1,TRBJ1-1,NA,many
CASSPGQGNNSPLHF,TGCGCCAGCAGCCCCGGACAGGGCAATAATTCACCCCTCCACTTT,TRBV5-1,TRBJ1-6,TRBD1,many
CASTWGSGSEQFF,TGTGCCAGTACCTGGGGAAGCGGTAGTGAGCAGTTCTTC,TRBV19,TRBJ2-1,NA,many
CSARPRVDEQFF,TGCAGTGCTAGACCTAGAGTCGATGAGCAGTTCTTC,TRBV20-1,TRBJ2-1,NA,many
CASSKPDRAGTQYF,TGTGCCAGCAGTAAACCCGACAGGGCGGGGACCCAGTACTTC,TRBV12-3/TRBV12-4,TRBJ2-5,TRBD1,many
CASSTGGLAATLGTQYF,TGTGCCAGCAGTACCGGGGGGCTAGCGGCAACCTTAGGTACGCAGTATTTT,TRBV11-2,TRBJ2-3,NA,many
CASSLTGTGVETQYF,TGCGCCAGCAGCTTGACCGGGACAGGGGTCGAGACCCAGTACTTC,TRBV5-1,TRBJ2-5,TRBD1,few
CASSLSRNNEQFF,TGCGCCAGCAGCTTGTCCCGTAACAATGAGCAGTTCTTC,TRBV5-1,TRBJ2-1,NA,many
CASSDTTSGGVLHTQYF,TGCGCCAGCAGCGACACGACTAGCGGGGGGGTTTTACATACGCAGTATTTT,TRBV5-1,TRBJ2-3,TRBD2,many
CASRRSGGSTSYEQYF,TGTGCCAGCAGACGGTCCGGGGGATCGACCTCCTACGAGCAGTACTTC,TRBV3-1,TRBJ2-7,NA,few
CASSPRQGDNSPLHF,TGTGCCAGCTCGCCAAGACAGGGTGATAATTCACCCCTCCACTTT,TRBV18,TRBJ1-6,TRBD1,few
CASSSPRDTNTDTQYF,TGTGCCAGCAGCTCCCCCCGGGACACAAACACAGATACGCAGTATTTT,TRBV7-3,TRBJ2-3,NA,many
CASSPGARDTQYF,TGCGCCAGCAGCCCAGGGGCCAGAGATACGCAGTATTTT,TRBV5-1,TRBJ2-3,NA,NA
CASSYGNSNQPQHF,TGTGCCAGCAGTTACGGGAATAGCAATCAGCCCCAGCATTTT,TRBV27,TRBJ1-5,NA,many